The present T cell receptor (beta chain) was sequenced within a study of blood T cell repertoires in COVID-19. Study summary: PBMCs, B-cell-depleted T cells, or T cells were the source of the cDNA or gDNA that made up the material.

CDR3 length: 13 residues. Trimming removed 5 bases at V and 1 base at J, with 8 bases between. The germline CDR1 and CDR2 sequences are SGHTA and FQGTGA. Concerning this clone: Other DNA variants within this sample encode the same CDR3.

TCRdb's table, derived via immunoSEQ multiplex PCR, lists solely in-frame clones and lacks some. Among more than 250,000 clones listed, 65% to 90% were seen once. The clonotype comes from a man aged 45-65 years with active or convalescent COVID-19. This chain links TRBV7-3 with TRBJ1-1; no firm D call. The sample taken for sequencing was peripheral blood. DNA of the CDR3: TGTGCCAGCAGCCTTCAGCGGAACACTGAAGCTTTCTTT. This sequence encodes CASSLQRNTEAFF.